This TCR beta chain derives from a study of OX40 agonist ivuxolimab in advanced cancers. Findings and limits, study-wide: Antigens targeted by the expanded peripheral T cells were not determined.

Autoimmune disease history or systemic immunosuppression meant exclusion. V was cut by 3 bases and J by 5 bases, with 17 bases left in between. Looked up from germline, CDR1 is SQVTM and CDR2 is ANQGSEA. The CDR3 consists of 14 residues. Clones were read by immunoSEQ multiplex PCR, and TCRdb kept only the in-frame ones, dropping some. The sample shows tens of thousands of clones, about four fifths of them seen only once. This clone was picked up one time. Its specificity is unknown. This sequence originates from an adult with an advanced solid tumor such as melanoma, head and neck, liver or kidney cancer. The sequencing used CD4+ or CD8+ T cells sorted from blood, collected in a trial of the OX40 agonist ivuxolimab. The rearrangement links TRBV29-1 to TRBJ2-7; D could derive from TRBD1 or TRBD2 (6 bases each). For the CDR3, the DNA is TGCAGCGTTGACCGGGGGCGCGGTACGAACGAGCAGTACTTC. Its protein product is CSVDRGRGTNEQYF.